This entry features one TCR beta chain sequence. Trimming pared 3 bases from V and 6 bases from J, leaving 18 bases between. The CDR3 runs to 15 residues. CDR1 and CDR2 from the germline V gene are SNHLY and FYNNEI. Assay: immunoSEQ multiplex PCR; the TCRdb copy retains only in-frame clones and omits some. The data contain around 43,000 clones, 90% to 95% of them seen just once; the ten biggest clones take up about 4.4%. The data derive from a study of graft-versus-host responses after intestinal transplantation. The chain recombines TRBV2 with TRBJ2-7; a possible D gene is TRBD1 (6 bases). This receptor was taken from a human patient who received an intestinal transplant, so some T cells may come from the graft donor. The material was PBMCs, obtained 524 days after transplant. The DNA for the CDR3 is TGTGCCAGCAGTGATCAACGGCTGGGCAGGGGCGAGCAGTACTTC. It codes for CASSDQRLGRGEQYF.